The entry that follows covers one T cell receptor (beta chain) sequence. A spike-in of synthetic TCR analog templates was added to each PCR. The assay was immunoSEQ multiplex PCR, and TCRdb's table has in-frame clones only and misses some. The sample includes 70,000 to 90,000 clones, 82% of them seen just once. The data originate from a study of PD-L1 blockade in urothelial cancer. Overall study: Chemotherapy regimens numbering 0 to 3 had been given to patients. Analyzed time points were 3 weeks (second dose) and 6 weeks after therapy began.

Urothelial carcinoma, locally advanced or metastatic, affected the patients. V was cut by 0 bases and J by 4 bases, with 15 bases left in between. The CDR3 runs to 16 residues. The sample here was PBMCs, taken around atezolizumab (anti-PD-L1) treatment. This sequence originates from a man in his 70s with urothelial cancer. The rearrangement joins TRBV23-1 to TRBJ1-2, with D possibly TRBD1 on 5 matching bases. TRBV23-1 is noted as an ORF with a role that remains uncertain. CDR3 sequence: CASSQSMVGAVYGYTF. CDR3 DNA: TGCGCCAGCAGTCAATCGATGGTAGGGGCCGTCTATGGCTACACCTTC.